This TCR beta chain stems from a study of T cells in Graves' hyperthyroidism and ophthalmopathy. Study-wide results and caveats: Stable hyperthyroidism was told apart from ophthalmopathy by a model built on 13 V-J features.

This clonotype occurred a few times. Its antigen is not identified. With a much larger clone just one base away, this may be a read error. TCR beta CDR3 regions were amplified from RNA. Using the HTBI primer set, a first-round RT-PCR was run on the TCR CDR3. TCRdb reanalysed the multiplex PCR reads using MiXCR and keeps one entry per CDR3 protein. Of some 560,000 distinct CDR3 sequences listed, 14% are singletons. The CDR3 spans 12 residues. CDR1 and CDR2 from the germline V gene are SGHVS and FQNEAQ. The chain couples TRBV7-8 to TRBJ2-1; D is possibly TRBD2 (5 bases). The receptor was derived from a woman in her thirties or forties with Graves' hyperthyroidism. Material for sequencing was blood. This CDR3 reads CASSLGSNERYF. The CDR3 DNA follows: TGTGCCAGCAGCTTAGGCAGCAATGAGCGGTACTTC.